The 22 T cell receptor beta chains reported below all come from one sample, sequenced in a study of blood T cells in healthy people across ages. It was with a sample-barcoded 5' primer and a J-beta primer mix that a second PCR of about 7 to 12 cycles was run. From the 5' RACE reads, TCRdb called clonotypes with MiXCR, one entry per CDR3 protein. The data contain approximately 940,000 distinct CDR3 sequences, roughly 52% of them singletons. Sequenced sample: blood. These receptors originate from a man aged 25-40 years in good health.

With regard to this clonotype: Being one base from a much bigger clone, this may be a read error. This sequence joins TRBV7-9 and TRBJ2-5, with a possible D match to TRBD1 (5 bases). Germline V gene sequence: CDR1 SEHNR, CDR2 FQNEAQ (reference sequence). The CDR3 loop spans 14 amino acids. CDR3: CASNLEKGKETQYF. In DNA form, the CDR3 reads TGTGCCAGCAACTTAGAAAAGGGGAAAGAGACCCAGTACTTC.

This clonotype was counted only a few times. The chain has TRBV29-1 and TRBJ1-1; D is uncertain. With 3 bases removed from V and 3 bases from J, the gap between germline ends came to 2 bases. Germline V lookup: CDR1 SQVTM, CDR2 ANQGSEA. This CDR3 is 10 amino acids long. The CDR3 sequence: CSVEDTEAFF. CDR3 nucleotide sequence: TGCAGCGTTGAGGACACTGAAGCTTTCTTT.

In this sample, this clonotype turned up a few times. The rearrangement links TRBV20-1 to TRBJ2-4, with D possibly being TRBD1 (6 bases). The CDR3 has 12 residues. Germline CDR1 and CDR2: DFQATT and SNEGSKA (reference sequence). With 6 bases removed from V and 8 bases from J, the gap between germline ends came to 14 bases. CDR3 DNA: TGCAGTGCCCCGAAGCCAGGGGACATTCAGTACTTC. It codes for CSAPKPGDIQYF.

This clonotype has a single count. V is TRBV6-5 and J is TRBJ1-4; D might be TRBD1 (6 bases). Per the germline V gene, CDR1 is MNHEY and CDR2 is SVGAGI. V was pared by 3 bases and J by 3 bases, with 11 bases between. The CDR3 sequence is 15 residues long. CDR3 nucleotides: TGTGCCAGCAGTTATGGGGGGGCGCCTAATGAAAAACTGTTTTTT. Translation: CASSYGGAPNEKLFF.

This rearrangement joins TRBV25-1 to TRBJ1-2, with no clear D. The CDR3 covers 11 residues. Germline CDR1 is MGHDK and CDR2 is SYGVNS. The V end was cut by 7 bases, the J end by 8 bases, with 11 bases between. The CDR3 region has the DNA TGTGCCAGCATAATGACTAAGGGCTACACCTTC. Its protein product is CASIMTKGYTF.

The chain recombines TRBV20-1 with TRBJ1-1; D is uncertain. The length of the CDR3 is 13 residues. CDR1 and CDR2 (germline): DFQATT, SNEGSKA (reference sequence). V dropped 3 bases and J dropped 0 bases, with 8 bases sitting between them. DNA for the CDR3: TGCAGTGCTAGCCCGCTAATGAACACTGAAGCTTTCTTT. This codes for CSASPLMNTEAFF.

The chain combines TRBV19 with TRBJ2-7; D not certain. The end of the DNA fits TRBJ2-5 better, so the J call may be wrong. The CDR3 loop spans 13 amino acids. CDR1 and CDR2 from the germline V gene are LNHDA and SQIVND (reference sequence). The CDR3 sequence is CASSTGGVKTQYF. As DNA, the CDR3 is TGTGCCAGTAGTACGGGTGGCGTAAAGACCCAGTACTTC.

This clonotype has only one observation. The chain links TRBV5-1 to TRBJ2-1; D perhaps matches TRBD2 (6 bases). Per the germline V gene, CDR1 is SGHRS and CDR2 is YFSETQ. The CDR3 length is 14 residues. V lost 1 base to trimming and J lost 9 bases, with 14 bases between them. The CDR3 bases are TGCGCCAGCAGCTTGAGCACGGACGGGGGTGAGCAGTTCTTC. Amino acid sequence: CASSLSTDGGEQFF.

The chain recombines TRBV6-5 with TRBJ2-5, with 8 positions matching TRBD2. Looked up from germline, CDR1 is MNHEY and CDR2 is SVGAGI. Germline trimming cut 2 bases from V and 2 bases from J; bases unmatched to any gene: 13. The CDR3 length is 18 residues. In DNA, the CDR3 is TGTGCCAGCAGTTACCAGGGGTATCCAGCGGGGGTGCAAGAGACCCAGTACTTC. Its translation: CASSYQGYPAGVQETQYF.

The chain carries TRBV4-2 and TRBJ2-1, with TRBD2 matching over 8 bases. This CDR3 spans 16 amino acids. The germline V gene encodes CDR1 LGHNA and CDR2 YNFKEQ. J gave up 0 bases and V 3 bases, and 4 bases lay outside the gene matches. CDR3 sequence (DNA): TGTGCCAGCAGCCAGGCTACTAGCGGCTCCTACAATGAGCAGTTCTTC. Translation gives CASSQATSGSYNEQFF.

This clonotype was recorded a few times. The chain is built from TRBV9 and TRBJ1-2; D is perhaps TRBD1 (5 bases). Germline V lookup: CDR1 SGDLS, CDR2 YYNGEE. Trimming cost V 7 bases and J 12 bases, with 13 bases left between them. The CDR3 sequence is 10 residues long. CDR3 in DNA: TGTGCCAGCGGGGGACCGGTGAACACCTTC. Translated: CASGGPVNTF.

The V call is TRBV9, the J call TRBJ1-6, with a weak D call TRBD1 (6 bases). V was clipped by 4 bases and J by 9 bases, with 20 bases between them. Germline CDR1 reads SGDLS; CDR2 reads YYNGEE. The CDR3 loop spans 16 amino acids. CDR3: CASSPRRGGTGSPLHF. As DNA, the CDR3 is TGTGCCAGCAGCCCACGTCGAGGGGGAACTGGTTCACCCCTCCACTTT.

CDR3 in amino acids: CASEGSSYNEQFF. In DNA form, the CDR3 reads TGTGCCAGCGAAGGGAGCTCCTACAATGAGCAGTTCTTC. This sequence joins TRBV25-1 and TRBJ2-1, with TRBD2 as a possible D gene (5 bases). Germline lookup yields CDR1 MGHDK and CDR2 SYGVNS. This CDR3 spans 13 amino acids. With 8 bases removed from V and 0 bases from J, the gap between germline ends came to 8 bases.

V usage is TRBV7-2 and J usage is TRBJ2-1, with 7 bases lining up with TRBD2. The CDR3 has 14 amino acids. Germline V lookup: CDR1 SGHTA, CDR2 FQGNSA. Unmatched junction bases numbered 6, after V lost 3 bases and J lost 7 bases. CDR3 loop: CASSLRGTWNEQFF. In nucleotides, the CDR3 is TGTGCCAGCAGCTTGCGGGGGACCTGGAATGAGCAGTTCTTC.

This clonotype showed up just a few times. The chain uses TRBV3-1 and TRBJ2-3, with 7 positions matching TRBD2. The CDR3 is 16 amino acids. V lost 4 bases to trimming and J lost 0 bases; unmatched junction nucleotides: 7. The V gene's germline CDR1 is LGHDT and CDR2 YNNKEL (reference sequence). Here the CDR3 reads CASSPSLAASTDTQYF. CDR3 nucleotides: TGTGCCAGCAGCCCGTCCCTAGCGGCGAGCACAGATACGCAGTATTTT.

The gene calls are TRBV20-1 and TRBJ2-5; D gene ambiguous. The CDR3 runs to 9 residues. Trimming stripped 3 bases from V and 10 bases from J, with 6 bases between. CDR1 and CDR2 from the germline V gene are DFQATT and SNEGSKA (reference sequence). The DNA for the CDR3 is TGCAGTGCTAGTTATAACCAGTACTTC. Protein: CSASYNQYF.

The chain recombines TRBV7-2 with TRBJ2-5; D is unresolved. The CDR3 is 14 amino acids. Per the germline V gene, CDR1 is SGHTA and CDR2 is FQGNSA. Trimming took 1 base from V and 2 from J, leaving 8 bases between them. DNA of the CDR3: TGTGCCAGCAGCTTAGTTCGATTACAAGAGACCCAGTACTTC. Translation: CASSLVRLQETQYF. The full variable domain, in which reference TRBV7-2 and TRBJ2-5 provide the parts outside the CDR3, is GAGVSQSPSNKVTEKGKDVELRCDPISGHTALYWYRQSLGQGLEFLIYFQGNSAPDKSGLPSDRFSAERTGGSVSTLTIQRTQQEDSAVYLCASSLVRLQETQYFGPGTRLLVL.

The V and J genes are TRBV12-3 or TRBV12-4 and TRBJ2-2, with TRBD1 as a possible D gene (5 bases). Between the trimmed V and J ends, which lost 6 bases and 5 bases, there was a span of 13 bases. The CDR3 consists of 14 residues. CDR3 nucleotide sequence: TGTGCCAGCAGGATGGACACGGAAACCGGGGAGCTGTTTTTT. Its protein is CASRMDTETGELFF.

For the CDR3, the DNA is TGTGCCAGCAGCGAAACGGGGGGCCCAGACGAGCAGTACTTC. This sequence encodes CASSETGGPDEQYF. The J gene is TRBJ2-7, the V gene TRBV9; weak D call: TRBD2 (7 bases). CDR1 is SGDLS and CDR2 is YYNGEE in the germline V gene. The CDR3 is 14 residues long. V was clipped by 3 bases and J by 5 bases, with 15 bases between them.

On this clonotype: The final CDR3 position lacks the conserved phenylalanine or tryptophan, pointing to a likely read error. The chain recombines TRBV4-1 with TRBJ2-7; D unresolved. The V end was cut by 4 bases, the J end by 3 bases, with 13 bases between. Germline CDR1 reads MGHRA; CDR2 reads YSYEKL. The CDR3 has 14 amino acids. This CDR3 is CASSLTASGYEQYL. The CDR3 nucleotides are TGCGCCAGCAGCCTAACGGCGTCTGGCTACGAGCAGTACTTG.

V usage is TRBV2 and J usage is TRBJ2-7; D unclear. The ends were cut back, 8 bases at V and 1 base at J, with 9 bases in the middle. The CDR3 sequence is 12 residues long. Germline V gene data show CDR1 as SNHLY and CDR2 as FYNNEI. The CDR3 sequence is CASGDLSYEQYF. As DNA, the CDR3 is TGTGCCAGCGGGGATCTATCCTACGAGCAGTACTTC.

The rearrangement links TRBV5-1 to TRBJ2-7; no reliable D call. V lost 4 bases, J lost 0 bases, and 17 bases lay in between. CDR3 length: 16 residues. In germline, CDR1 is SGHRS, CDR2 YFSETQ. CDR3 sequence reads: CASSRNLEDSSYEQYF. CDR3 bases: TGCGCCAGCAGCCGAAACCTAGAGGATAGCTCCTACGAGCAGTACTTC.